The 27 T cell receptor beta chains reported below all come from one sample, sequenced in a study of cytomegalovirus exposure and HLA in healthy donors. This PCR relied on a set of 60 Vbeta primers and 13 Jbeta primers. TCRdb's copy holds only in-frame clones and misses some; the assay was immunoSEQ multiplex PCR. The table has fewer than 200,000 clones, about four fifths seen once. Sequenced material: PBMCs. These TCRs come from a young woman in good health and CMV-seropositive.

The rearrangement joins TRBV10-1 to TRBJ2-1; TRBD1 matches 9 bases. V was pared by 6 bases and J by 6 bases, with 9 bases of the junction left unmatched. CDR3 length: 15 residues. Germline loops: CDR1 WNHNN, CDR2 SYGVQD (reference sequence). The CDR3 loop reads CASSDPGQGGNEQFF. Here the CDR3 DNA reads TGCGCCAGCAGCGATCCGGGACAGGGAGGCAATGAGCAGTTCTTC.

The chain uses TRBV4-3 and TRBJ2-2; the match to TRBD2 covers 8 bases. Per germline, CDR1 LGHNA and CDR2 YSLEER. This CDR3 contains 17 residues. After removal of 3 bases from V and 7 bases from J, the junction contained 13 bases not matched to a gene. CDR3 protein: CASSQAPTSGTNGELFF. The CDR3 nucleotides read TGCGCCAGCAGCCAGGCCCCTACTAGCGGCACAAACGGGGAGCTGTTTTTT.

This chain links TRBV5-1 with TRBJ1-1, with TRBD1 matching 7 bases. Germline loops: CDR1 SGHRS, CDR2 YFSETQ. V gave up 2 bases and J gave up 5 bases; unmatched junction bases: 6. This CDR3 spans 14 amino acids. CDR3 sequence reads: CASSFSTGRTEAFF. The DNA for the CDR3 is TGCGCCAGCAGCTTCTCGACAGGGAGGACTGAAGCTTTCTTT.

V is TRBV5-6 and J is TRBJ1-6; no definite D call. Germline values: CDR1 SGHDT, CDR2 YYEEEE. The CDR3 consists of 16 residues. V lost 0 bases and J lost 4, with 11 bases in between. In DNA form, the CDR3 reads TGTGCCAGCAGCTTGGGTGTACGGGTGTATAATTCACCCCTCCACTTT. Its translation is CASSLGVRVYNSPLHF.

This chain connects TRBV6-5 to TRBJ2-3; 11 bases fit TRBD2. V trimming: 5 bases; J trimming: 6 bases; junction bases outside the gene matches: 4. The CDR3 sequence is 14 residues long. Germline V lookup: CDR1 MNHEY, CDR2 SVGAGI. CDR3 loop: CASSKTSGSDTQYF. CDR3 DNA: TGTGCCAGCAGTAAAACTAGCGGGAGTGATACGCAGTATTTT.

The chain recombines TRBV6-1 with TRBJ2-1, with 8 bases that match TRBD1. Germline lookup yields CDR1 MNHNS and CDR2 SASEGT. The CDR3 loop spans 15 amino acids. V was pared by 2 bases and J by 4 bases, with 4 bases of the junction left unmatched. CDR3: CASSERDRNYNEQFF. In DNA, the CDR3 is TGTGCCAGCAGTGAAAGGGACAGGAATTACAATGAGCAGTTCTTC.

The CDR3 is CASTPGQGQPQHF. CDR3 bases: TGTGCCAGCACCCCTGGACAGGGGCAGCCCCAGCATTTT. This chain uses TRBV6-5 with TRBJ1-5; 9 bases are a match to TRBD1. CDR1 is MNHEY and CDR2 is SVGAGI in the germline V gene. CDR3 length: 13 amino acids. The J segment lost 7 bases and the V segment lost 7 bases, leaving 5 bases of the junction unmatched.

The V and J genes are TRBV7-8 and TRBJ2-7, with 10 bases fitting TRBD2. The V segment lost 5 bases and the J segment 2 bases; nucleotides outside the gene matches: 15. The CDR3 extends over 18 amino acids. From germline, CDR1 is SGHVS and CDR2 FQNEAQ. The CDR3 loop reads CASSPWVLAGDWPYEQYF. The CDR3 nucleotides read TGTGCCAGCAGCCCCTGGGTTCTAGCGGGAGACTGGCCCTACGAGCAGTACTTC.

The chain joins TRBV30 to TRBJ1-5, with 8 bases lining up with TRBD1. This CDR3 spans 16 amino acids. CDR1 is GTSNPN and CDR2 is SVGIG in the germline V gene (reference sequence). V was clipped by 4 bases and J by 1 base; unmatched bases: 9. In DNA, the CDR3 is TGTGCCTGGACGACAGGGGAATCGGGCAGCAATCAGCCCCAGCATTTT. It is translated as CAWTTGESGSNQPQHF. The full variable domain, with the rest looked up from reference TRBV30 and TRBJ1-5, is SQTIHQWPATLVQPVGSPLSLECTVEGTSNPNLYWYRQAAGRGLQLLFYSVGIGQISSEVPQNLSASRPQDRQFILSSKKLLLSDSGFYLCAWTTGESGSNQPQHFGDGTRLSIL.

Regarding this clone: The same CDR3 can be traced to other DNA sequences in this sample. The chain has TRBV9 and TRBJ1-3, with TRBD1 identical over 7 bases. Looked up from germline, CDR1 is SGDLS and CDR2 is YYNGEE. The CDR3 runs 16 residues. V trimming: 3 bases; J trimming: 1 base; junction bases outside the gene matches: 7. In DNA form, the CDR3 reads TGTGCCAGCAGCGCCGACCCCAGGGGGTCTGGAAACACCATATATTTT. This translates into CASSADPRGSGNTIYF. Drawing the rest from reference TRBV9 and TRBJ1-3, the complete variable domain is DSGVTQTPKHLITATGQRVTLRCSPRSGDLSVYWYQQSLDQGLQFLIQYYNGEERAKGNILERFSAQQFPDLHSELNLSSLELGDSALYFCASSADPRGSGNTIYFGEGSWLTVV.

V is TRBV7-6 and J is TRBJ2-1; D is unresolved. Trimming stripped 2 bases from V and 0 bases from J, with 8 bases between. The CDR3 loop spans 15 amino acids. Germline CDR1 and CDR2: SGHVS and FNYEAQ. CDR3 loop: CASSLRVSSYNEQFF. The CDR3 nucleotides are TGTGCCAGCAGCTTACGAGTGAGCTCCTACAATGAGCAGTTCTTC.

This clone was detected only once. The genes are TRBV19 and TRBJ2-7; 11 bases fit TRBD2. CDR3 length equals 15 residues. CDR1 and CDR2 from the germline V gene are LNHDA and SQIVND (reference sequence). V lost 4 bases, J lost 1 base, and 3 bases stayed unmatched. In DNA form, the CDR3 reads TGTGCCAGTAGTAAGGGACTAGCGGCTTCCTACGAGCAGTACTTC. It codes for CASSKGLAASYEQYF.

This clone was detected a few times. The J gene is TRBJ2-7, the V gene TRBV5-1; 12 nucleotides agree with TRBD2. The junction had 4 bases not matched to a gene; V was cut back by 1 base and J by 2 bases. The CDR3 has 16 residues. The germline CDR1 and CDR2 sequences are SGHRS and YFSETQ. The chain's CDR3 is CASSLTSGGLTYEQYF. The CDR3 DNA reads TGCGCCAGCAGCTTGACTAGCGGGGGGCTTACCTACGAGCAGTACTTC.

This clone came up a few times. V gene TRBV2 combines with J gene TRBJ1-4; 7 bases match TRBD1. Germline CDR1 is SNHLY and CDR2 is FYNNEI. J lost 1 base, V lost 6 bases, and 2 bases had no gene match. The CDR3 is 14 residues long. Here the CDR3 reads CASRGTVTNEKLFF. The CDR3 coding sequence is TGTGCCAGCAGAGGGACAGTAACTAATGAAAAACTGTTTTTT.

The rearrangement links TRBV2 to TRBJ1-1, with TRBD1 as a possible D gene (6 bases). The CDR3 has 13 residues. Germline CDR1 reads SNHLY; CDR2 reads FYNNEI. The V end was cut by 7 bases, the J end by 3 bases, with 12 bases between. The CDR3 bases are TGTGCCAGCACAGGGTACAGGGACACTGAAGCTTTCTTT. This sequence encodes CASTGYRDTEAFF.

The J gene is TRBJ2-1, the V gene TRBV5-6; possible D gene TRBD1, 5 bases. V was cut by 5 bases and J by 0 bases, with 12 bases left in between. Germline V CDR1 and CDR2: SGHDT, YYEEEE. The CDR3 sequence is 15 residues long. CDR3 nucleotide sequence: TGTGCCAGCAGGCAGGCAGGGAACTCCTACAATGAGCAGTTCTTC. It encodes CASRQAGNSYNEQFF.

This chain connects TRBV7-8 to TRBJ2-1; perhaps TRBD1 as D (6 bases). V was pared by 4 bases and J by 0 bases, with 10 bases between. Germline CDR1 is SGHVS and CDR2 is FQNEAQ. The CDR3 sequence is 15 residues long. CDR3 bases: TGTGCCAGCAGCTCAGGACAGAGCTCCTACAATGAGCAGTTCTTC. This translates into CASSSGQSSYNEQFF.

V and J are TRBV27 and TRBJ2-1; 9 bases line up with TRBD2. CDR1 MNHEY and CDR2 SMNVEV come from the germline V gene (reference sequence). The J segment lost 10 bases and the V segment lost 4 bases, leaving 17 bases of the junction unmatched. This CDR3 has 17 residues. CDR3 amino acids: CASSYQGSGRPSSEQFF. The CDR3 DNA reads TGTGCCAGCAGTTACCAAGGGAGCGGGAGGCCCTCAAGCGAGCAGTTCTTC.

The chain joins TRBV6-5 to TRBJ1-1, with D possibly matching TRBD1 (5 bases). The V gene's germline CDR1 is MNHEY and CDR2 SVGAGI. The CDR3 runs 15 residues. Trimming cost V 0 bases and J 2 bases, with 10 bases left between them. The CDR3 protein is CASSYSIGANTEAFF. CDR3 DNA: TGTGCCAGCAGTTACTCAATAGGGGCCAACACTGAAGCTTTCTTT.

The chain has TRBV18 and TRBJ2-5, with D possibly being TRBD1 (6 bases). The DNA end is a closer match to TRBJ2-7, so the J assignment may be wrong. The length of the CDR3 is 13 residues. The germline V gene has CDR1 KGHSH and CDR2 LQKENI. The CDR3 reads CASSPKDSHEQYF. In DNA, the CDR3 is TGTGCCAGCTCACCTAAGGACAGCCACGAGCAGTACTTC.

This chain connects TRBV30 to TRBJ1-2; D call uncertain. This CDR3 spans 12 amino acids. The V gene lost 3 bases and the J gene lost 3 bases, with 8 bases spanning the gap. Per germline, CDR1 GTSNPN and CDR2 SVGIG (reference sequence). The CDR3 sequence is CAWRGDYYGYTF. DNA of the CDR3: TGTGCCTGGAGGGGAGACTACTATGGCTACACCTTC.

The V and J genes are TRBV7-9 and TRBJ2-5; no clear D. This CDR3 spans 13 amino acids. The germline CDR1 and CDR2 sequences are SEHNR and FQNEAQ (reference sequence). Between the trimmed V and J ends, which lost 2 bases and 5 bases, there was a span of 9 bases. The CDR3 nucleotides are TGTGCCAGCAGCTTATCACTCGGGGAGACCCAGTACTTC. Protein product: CASSLSLGETQYF. Combining the CDR3 with reference TRBV7-9 and TRBJ2-5 gives the whole variable domain DTGVSQNPRHKITKRGQNVTFRCDPISEHNRLYWYRQTLGQGPEFLTYFQNEAQLEKSRLLSDRFSAERPKGSFSTLEIQRTEQGDSAMYLCASSLSLGETQYFGPGTRLLVL.

V is TRBV28 and J is TRBJ1-2, with D possibly TRBD1 on 6 matching bases. Germline CDR1 MDHEN, CDR2 SYDVKM. This CDR3 region has 14 residues. V was clipped by 2 bases and J by 9 bases, with 16 bases between them. The CDR3 is CASSLLWGPRSYTF. For the CDR3, the DNA is TGTGCCAGCAGTTTACTATGGGGGCCGAGGAGCTACACCTTC.

Concerning this clone itself: Other DNA sequences of this sample code for an identical CDR3. The chain carries TRBV28 and TRBJ1-1; D is unclear. The V gene's germline CDR1 is MDHEN and CDR2 SYDVKM. The CDR3 loop spans 13 amino acids. V lost 1 base and J 3 bases, leaving 6 bases between the germline ends. The CDR3 spells CASSLSGYTEAFF. For the CDR3, the DNA is TGTGCCAGCAGTTTATCGGGGTACACTGAAGCTTTCTTT.

The chain combines TRBV19 with TRBJ2-2, with 9 bases matching TRBD2. The V and J ends lost 7 bases and 3 bases, in that order; junction bases with no gene match: 6. The germline V gene encodes CDR1 LNHDA and CDR2 SQIVND (reference sequence). The CDR3 consists of 15 residues. The chain's CDR3 is CASNKAGGHTGELFF. The CDR3 region has the DNA TGTGCCAGTAACAAAGCGGGAGGCCACACCGGGGAGCTGTTTTTT.

The chain has TRBV27 and TRBJ2-7; D may be TRBD2 (5 bases). Per the germline V gene, CDR1 is MNHEY and CDR2 is SMNVEV (reference sequence). Trimming shortened V by 5 bases and J by 2 bases, and 19 bases separated the two germline ends. CDR3 length: 16 residues. CDR3 DNA sequence: TGTGCCAGCAGTCAGAGGGCAGTACACGAACCCTACGAGCAGTACTTC. This sequence encodes CASSQRAVHEPYEQYF.

V gene TRBV19 combines with J gene TRBJ1-1; no definite D call. Trimming shortened V by 11 bases and J by 9 bases, and 16 bases separated the two germline ends. Germline V gene lookup returns CDR1 LNHDA and CDR2 SQIVND (reference sequence). The CDR3 spans 11 residues. CDR3 residues: CASHGRRKAFF. CDR3 coding DNA: TGTGCCTCTCACGGGCGGAGGAAAGCTTTCTTT.